This T cell receptor (beta chain) derives from a study of OX40 agonist ivuxolimab in advanced cancers. Study observations and caveats: Mean expanded clone counts were higher in CD8+ than CD4+ T cells.

In the case of this clone: The antigen remains unidentified.

TCRdb's copy holds only in-frame clones and misses some; the assay was immunoSEQ multiplex PCR. This table has tens of thousands of clones, about four fifths appearing once. Sampled blood was obtained at baseline, cycle 4 day 1, and cycle 7 day 1. Germline CDR1 is SGHRS and CDR2 is YFSETQ. This CDR3 is built from 16 residues. With 1 base clipped from V and 3 bases from J, the junction kept 10 bases outside the gene matches. V usage is TRBV5-1 and J usage is TRBJ2-7; 7 bases are a match to TRBD1. The sequences come from CD4+ or CD8+ T cells sorted from blood, collected in a trial of the OX40 agonist ivuxolimab. This sequence was found in an adult with an advanced solid tumor such as melanoma, head and neck, liver or kidney cancer. CDR3 coding DNA: TGCGCCAGCAGCTTGTTTATTGGGACAGACCTCTACGAGCAGTACTTC. This gives the protein CASSLFIGTDLYEQYF.